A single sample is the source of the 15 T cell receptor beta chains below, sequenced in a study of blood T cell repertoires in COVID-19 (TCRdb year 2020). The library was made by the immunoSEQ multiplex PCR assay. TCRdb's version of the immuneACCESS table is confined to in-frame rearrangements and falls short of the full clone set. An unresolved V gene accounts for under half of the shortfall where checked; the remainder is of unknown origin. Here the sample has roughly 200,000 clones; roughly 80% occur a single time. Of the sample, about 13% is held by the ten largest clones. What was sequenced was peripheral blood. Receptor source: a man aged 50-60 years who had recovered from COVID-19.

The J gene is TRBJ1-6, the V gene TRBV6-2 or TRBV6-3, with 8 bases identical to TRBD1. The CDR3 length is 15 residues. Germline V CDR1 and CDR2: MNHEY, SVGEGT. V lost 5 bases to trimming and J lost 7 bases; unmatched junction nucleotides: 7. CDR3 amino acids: CASSRDRSGNSPLHF. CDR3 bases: TGTGCCAGCAGTCGGGACAGGTCTGGAAATTCACCCCTCCACTTT.

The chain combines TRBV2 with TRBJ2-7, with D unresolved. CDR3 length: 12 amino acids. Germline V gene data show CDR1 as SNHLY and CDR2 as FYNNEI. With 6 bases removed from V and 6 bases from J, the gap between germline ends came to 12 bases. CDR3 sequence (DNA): TGTGCCAGCAGCCACCGGTCGGGCGAGCAGTACTTC. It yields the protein CASSHRSGEQYF.

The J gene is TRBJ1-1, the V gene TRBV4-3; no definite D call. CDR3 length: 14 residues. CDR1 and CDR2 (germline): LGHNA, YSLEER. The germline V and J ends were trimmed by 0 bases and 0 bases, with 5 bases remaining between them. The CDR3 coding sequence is TGCGCCAGCAGCCAAGATTCAGTGAACACTGAAGCTTTCTTT. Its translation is CASSQDSVNTEAFF.

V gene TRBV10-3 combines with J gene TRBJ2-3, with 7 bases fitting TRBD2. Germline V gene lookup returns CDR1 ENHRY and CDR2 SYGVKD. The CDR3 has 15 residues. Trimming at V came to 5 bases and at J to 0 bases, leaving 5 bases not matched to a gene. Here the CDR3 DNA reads TGTGCCATCAGTACATCTAGCGGAAGCACAGATACGCAGTATTTT. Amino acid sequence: CAISTSSGSTDTQYF.

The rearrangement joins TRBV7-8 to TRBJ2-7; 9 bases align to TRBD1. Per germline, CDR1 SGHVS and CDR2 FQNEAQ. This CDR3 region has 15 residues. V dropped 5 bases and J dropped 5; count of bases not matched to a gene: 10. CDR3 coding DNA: TGTGCCAGCAGCCAATGGACAGGGGAGATCCACGAGCAGTACTTC. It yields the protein CASSQWTGEIHEQYF.

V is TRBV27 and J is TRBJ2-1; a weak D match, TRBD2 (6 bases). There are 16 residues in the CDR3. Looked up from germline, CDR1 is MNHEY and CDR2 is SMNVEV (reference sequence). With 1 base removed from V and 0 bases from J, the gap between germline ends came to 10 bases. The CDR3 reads CASSLFTGSSYNEQFF. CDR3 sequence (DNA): TGTGCCAGCAGTTTATTTACCGGGAGCTCCTACAATGAGCAGTTCTTC.

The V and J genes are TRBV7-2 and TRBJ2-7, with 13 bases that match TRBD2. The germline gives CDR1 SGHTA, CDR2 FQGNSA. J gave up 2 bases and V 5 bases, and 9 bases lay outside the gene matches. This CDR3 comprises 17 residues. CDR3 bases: TGTGCCAGCAGCGCCAGTCGGGGGACTAGCGGGGCCTACGAGCAGTACTTC. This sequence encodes CASSASRGTSGAYEQYF.

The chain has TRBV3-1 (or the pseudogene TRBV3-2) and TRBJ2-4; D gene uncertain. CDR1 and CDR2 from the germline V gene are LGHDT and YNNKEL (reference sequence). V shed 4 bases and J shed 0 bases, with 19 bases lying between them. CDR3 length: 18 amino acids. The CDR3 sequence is CASSPRIIASIAKNIQYF. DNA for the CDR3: TGTGCCAGCAGCCCTAGAATTATTGCCTCAATAGCCAAAAACATTCAGTACTTC.

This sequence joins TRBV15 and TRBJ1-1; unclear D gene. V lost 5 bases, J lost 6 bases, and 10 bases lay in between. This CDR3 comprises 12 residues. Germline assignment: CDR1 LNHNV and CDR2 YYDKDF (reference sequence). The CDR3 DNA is TGTGCCACCAGCGAGTCTTTGTCTGAAGCTTTCTTT. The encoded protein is CATSESLSEAFF.

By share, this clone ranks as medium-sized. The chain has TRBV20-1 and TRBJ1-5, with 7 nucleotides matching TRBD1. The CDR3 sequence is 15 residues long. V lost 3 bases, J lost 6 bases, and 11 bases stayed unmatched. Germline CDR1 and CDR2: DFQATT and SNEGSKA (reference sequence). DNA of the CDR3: TGCAGTGCTAGTGCCCAAAACAGGGGAGGTCAGCCCCAGCATTTT. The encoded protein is CSASAQNRGGQPQHF.

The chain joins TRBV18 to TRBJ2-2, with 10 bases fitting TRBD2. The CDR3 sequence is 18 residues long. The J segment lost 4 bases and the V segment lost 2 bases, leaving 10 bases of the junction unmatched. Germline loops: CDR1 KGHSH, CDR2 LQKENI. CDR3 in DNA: TGTGCCAGCTCACCAAGGACTAGCGGAGACCCCCCCACCGGGGAGCTGTTTTTT. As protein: CASSPRTSGDPPTGELFF.

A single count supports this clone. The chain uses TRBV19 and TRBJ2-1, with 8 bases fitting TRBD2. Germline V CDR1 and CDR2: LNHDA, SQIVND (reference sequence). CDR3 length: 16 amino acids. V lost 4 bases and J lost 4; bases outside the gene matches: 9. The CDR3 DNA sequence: TGTGCCAGTAGTACACGTAGCGGGAACCATTACAATGAGCAGTTCTTC. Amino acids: CASSTRSGNHYNEQFF.

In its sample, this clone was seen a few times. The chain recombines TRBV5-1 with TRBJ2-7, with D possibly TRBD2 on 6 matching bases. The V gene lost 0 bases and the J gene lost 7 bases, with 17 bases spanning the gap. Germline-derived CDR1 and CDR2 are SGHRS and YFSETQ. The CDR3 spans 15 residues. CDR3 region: CASSLAGELLREQYF. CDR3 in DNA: TGCGCCAGCAGCTTGGCGGGGGAACTCCTGAGGGAGCAGTACTTC.

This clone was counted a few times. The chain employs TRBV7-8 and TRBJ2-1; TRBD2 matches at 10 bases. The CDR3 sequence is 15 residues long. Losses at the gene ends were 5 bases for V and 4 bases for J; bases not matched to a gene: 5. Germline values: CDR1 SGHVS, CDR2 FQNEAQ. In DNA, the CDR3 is TGTGCCAGCAGCGGAGTACTAGCGGGGTACAATGAGCAGTTCTTC. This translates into CASSGVLAGYNEQFF.

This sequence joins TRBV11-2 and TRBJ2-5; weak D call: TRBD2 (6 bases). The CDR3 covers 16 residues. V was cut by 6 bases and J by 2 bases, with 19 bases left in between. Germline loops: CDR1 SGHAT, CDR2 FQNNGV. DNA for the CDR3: TGTGCCAGCAGGGACACTAGCAGGACGATACAAGAGACCCAGTACTTC. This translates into CASRDTSRTIQETQYF.